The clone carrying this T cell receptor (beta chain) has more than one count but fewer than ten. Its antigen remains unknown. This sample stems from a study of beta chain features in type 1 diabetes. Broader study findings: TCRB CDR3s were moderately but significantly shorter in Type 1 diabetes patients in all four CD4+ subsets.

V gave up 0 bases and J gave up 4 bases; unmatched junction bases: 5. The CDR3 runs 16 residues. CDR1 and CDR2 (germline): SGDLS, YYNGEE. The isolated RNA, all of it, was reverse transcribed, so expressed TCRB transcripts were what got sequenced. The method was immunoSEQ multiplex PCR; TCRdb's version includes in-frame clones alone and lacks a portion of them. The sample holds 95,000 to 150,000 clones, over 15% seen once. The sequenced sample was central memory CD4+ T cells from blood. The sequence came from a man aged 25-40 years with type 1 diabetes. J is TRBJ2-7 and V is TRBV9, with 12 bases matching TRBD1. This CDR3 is CASSVEGTGGAYEQYF. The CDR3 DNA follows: TGTGCCAGCAGCGTAGAAGGGACAGGGGGCGCGTACGAGCAGTACTTC. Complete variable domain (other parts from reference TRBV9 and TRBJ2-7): DSGVTQTPKHLITATGQRVTLRCSPRSGDLSVYWYQQSLDQGLQFLIQYYNGEERAKGNILERFSAQQFPDLHSELNLSSLELGDSALYFCASSVEGTGGAYEQYFGPGTRLTVT.